These 16 T cell receptor beta chains came from one sample sequenced in a study of cytomegalovirus exposure and HLA in healthy donors. The PCR employed 60 Vbeta primers together with 13 Jbeta primers. Using immunoSEQ multiplex PCR, the repertoire was profiled, and TCRdb retains in-frame clones only, with some absent. Found here are around 180,000 clones, about 85% of them singletons; the top ten hold 1%. Sequenced material: PBMCs. Receptors originate from a boy aged 2-9 years in good health and CMV-seronegative.

The rearrangement uses TRBV5-6 and TRBJ1-5; unclear D gene. V shed 0 bases and J shed 1 base, with 11 bases lying between them. This CDR3 is built from 16 residues. Germline V gene sequence: CDR1 SGHDT, CDR2 YYEEEE. DNA of the CDR3: TGTGCCAGCAGCTTGGGGTATTGGGAGAGCAATCAGCCCCAGCATTTT. It translates to CASSLGYWESNQPQHF. The variable domain in full, with the rest retrieved from reference TRBV5-6 and TRBJ1-5, is DAGVTQSPTHLIKTRGQQVTLRCSPKSGHDTVSWYQQALGQGPQFIFQYYEEEERQRGNFPDRFSGHQFPNYSSELNVNALLLGDSALYLCASSLGYWESNQPQHFGDGTRLSIL.

In DNA, the CDR3 is TGTGCCAGCAGCACCCTCGGGGGGCTTGGAGAGCAGTACTTC. It is translated as CASSTLGGLGEQYF. V and J are TRBV28 and TRBJ2-7, with D possibly matching TRBD2 (7 bases). CDR3 length: 14 amino acids. Trimming pared 6 bases from V and 7 bases from J, leaving 19 bases between. Per the germline V gene, CDR1 is MDHEN and CDR2 is SYDVKM.

J is TRBJ2-1 and V is TRBV7-6; TRBD2 matches 10 bases. This CDR3 region has 15 residues. The V and J ends lost 1 base and 9 bases, in that order; junction bases with no gene match: 6. Germline loops: CDR1 SGHVS, CDR2 FNYEAQ. Here the CDR3 reads CASSLVSGGGGEQFF. The CDR3 DNA reads TGTGCCAGCAGCTTAGTGAGCGGGGGGGGCGGTGAGCAGTTCTTC.

This chain uses TRBV7-6 with TRBJ2-2; 15 bases match TRBD2. The V segment lost 4 bases and the J segment 6 bases; nucleotides outside the gene matches: 3. The CDR3 is 16 amino acids. In germline, CDR1 is SGHVS, CDR2 FNYEAQ. CDR3 bases: TGTGCCAGCAGCTCTGGACTAGCGGGGGGGCCCGGGGAGCTGTTTTTT. Its translation: CASSSGLAGGPGELFF. The variable domain in full, with the rest retrieved from reference TRBV7-6 and TRBJ2-2, is GAGVSQSPRYKVTKRGQDVALRCDPISGHVSLYWYRQALGQGPEFLTYFNYEAQQDKSGLPNDRFSAERPEGSISTLTIQRTEQRDSAMYRCASSSGLAGGPGELFFGEGSRLTVL.

The V gene is TRBV28, the J gene TRBJ1-2, with D possibly TRBD1 on 6 matching bases. From germline, CDR1 is MDHEN and CDR2 SYDVKM. The CDR3 has 15 amino acids. V was pared by 6 bases and J by 8 bases, with 22 bases between. CDR3 DNA: TGTGCCAGCAGAACACAGGGAGCGGTGAGCGTCGGCTACACCTTC. This codes for CASRTQGAVSVGYTF.

This clone was seen only a few times. The chain combines TRBV5-1 with TRBJ2-5; 8 bases fit TRBD2. V shed 0 bases, J shed 4 bases, and the junction held 14 bases outside the gene matches. Germline CDR1 is SGHRS and CDR2 is YFSETQ. The CDR3 covers 18 residues. CDR3 protein: CASSLVPGGRGGSETQYF. In nucleotides, the CDR3 is TGCGCCAGCAGCTTGGTACCTGGTGGACGGGGGGGGTCAGAGACCCAGTACTTC.

The chain links TRBV5-1 to TRBJ2-7; D perhaps matches TRBD1 (6 bases). The germline gives CDR1 SGHRS, CDR2 YFSETQ. V lost 1 base and J lost 8, with 16 bases in between. The CDR3 is made up of 14 amino acids. The CDR3 is CASSLTPQGDKQYF. CDR3 nucleotides: TGCGCCAGCAGCTTGACTCCACAGGGAGACAAGCAGTACTTC.

The chain has TRBV11-2 and TRBJ2-2, with 8 positions matching TRBD2. The germline gives CDR1 SGHAT, CDR2 FQNNGV. This CDR3 has 17 amino acids. V lost 5 bases to trimming and J lost 2 bases; unmatched junction nucleotides: 10. CDR3 in DNA: TGTGCCAGCAGCACCCGAGCGGGAGTAGCCAACACCGGGGAGCTGTTTTTT. As protein: CASSTRAGVANTGELFF.

The chain uses TRBV23-1 and TRBJ2-2; 11 bases line up with TRBD1. TRBV23-1 counts as an open reading frame of uncertain function. Germline trimming cut 0 bases from V and 7 bases from J; bases unmatched to any gene: 4. The CDR3 is 16 amino acids. CDR3 sequence reads: CASSQSGQGGGGELFF. The CDR3 DNA reads TGCGCCAGCAGTCAATCGGGACAGGGGGGGGGCGGGGAGCTGTTTTTT.

As regards this clone: A junction boundary mismatches the germline segment, possibly from a read error. This CDR3 reads CSSSPGEWVREGKLFF. The CDR3 coding sequence is TGTTCCAGCAGCCCCGGGGAGTGGGTTCGAGAGGGAAAACTGTTTTTT. V and J are TRBV7-9 and TRBJ1-4; no clear D gene. Germline CDR1 reads SEHNR; CDR2 reads FQNEAQ (reference sequence). This CDR3 region has 16 residues. The full variable domain, in which reference TRBV7-9 and TRBJ1-4 provide the parts outside the CDR3, is DTGVSQNPRHKITKRGQNVTFRCDPISEHNRLYWYRQTLGQGPEFLTYFQNEAQLEKSRLLSDRFSAERPKGSFSTLEIQRTEQGDSAMYLCSSSPGEWVREGKLFFGSGTQLSVL.

The chain has TRBV25-1 and TRBJ2-5; 7 bases agree with TRBD1. Trimming took 4 bases from V and 5 from J; bases not matched to a gene: 7. Looked up from germline, CDR1 is MGHDK and CDR2 is SYGVNS. The CDR3 has 14 residues. The CDR3 loop reads CASSAQGVGETQYF. DNA for the CDR3: TGTGCCAGCAGTGCTCAGGGGGTGGGGGAGACCCAGTACTTC. The variable domain in full, with the rest retrieved from reference TRBV25-1 and TRBJ2-5, is EADIYQTPRYLVIGTGKKITLECSQTMGHDKMYWYQQDPGMELHLIHYSYGVNSTEKGDLSSESTVSRIRTEHFPLTLESARPSHTSQYLCASSAQGVGETQYFGPGTRLLVL.

The CDR3 DNA reads as TGCGCCAGCAGCCAAGAGAGGGGCCAGGGGGCATATGAAGCTTTCTTT. It yields the protein CASSQERGQGAYEAFF. This chain links TRBV4-1 with TRBJ1-1; TRBD1 aligns across 8 bases. J lost 7 bases, V lost 0 bases, and 10 bases had no gene match. This CDR3 comprises 16 residues. Germline V CDR1 and CDR2: MGHRA, YSYEKL.

The rearrangement joins TRBV10-3 to TRBJ2-7, with D uncertain. CDR3 size: 14 residues. Germline-derived CDR1 and CDR2 are ENHRY and SYGVKD. The CDR3 region has the DNA TGTGCCATCAGTGATCCGAGAGTGTCCTACGAGCGGTACGTC. Translating gives CAISDPRVSYERYV.

The CDR3 reads CASSSSENTEAFF. In nucleotides, the CDR3 is TGTGCCAGTAGTTCCTCAGAGAACACTGAAGCTTTCTTT. The chain is built from TRBV19 and TRBJ1-1, with D uncertain. The length of the CDR3 is 13 residues. CDR1 is LNHDA and CDR2 is SQIVND in the germline V gene (reference sequence). The V and J ends lost 5 bases and 1 base respectively, with 8 bases between them.

This rearrangement joins TRBV11-2 to TRBJ2-1; TRBD2 agrees at 7 bases. CDR3 size: 14 residues. V was clipped by 5 bases and J by 7 bases; unmatched bases: 8. Germline CDR1 is SGHAT and CDR2 is FQNNGV. CDR3 DNA sequence: TGTGCCAGCAGCCGGACTAGTCTCGGGAATGAGCAGTTCTTC. It translates to CASSRTSLGNEQFF.

This chain uses TRBV4-1 with TRBJ1-6; TRBD1 aligns across 7 bases. The CDR3 sequence is 12 residues long. J gave up 16 bases and V 0 bases, and 3 bases lay outside the gene matches. Per germline, CDR1 MGHRA and CDR2 YSYEKL. CDR3 region: CASSQDGQALHF. CDR3 nucleotides: TGCGCCAGCAGCCAAGATGGACAGGCTCTCCACTTT.